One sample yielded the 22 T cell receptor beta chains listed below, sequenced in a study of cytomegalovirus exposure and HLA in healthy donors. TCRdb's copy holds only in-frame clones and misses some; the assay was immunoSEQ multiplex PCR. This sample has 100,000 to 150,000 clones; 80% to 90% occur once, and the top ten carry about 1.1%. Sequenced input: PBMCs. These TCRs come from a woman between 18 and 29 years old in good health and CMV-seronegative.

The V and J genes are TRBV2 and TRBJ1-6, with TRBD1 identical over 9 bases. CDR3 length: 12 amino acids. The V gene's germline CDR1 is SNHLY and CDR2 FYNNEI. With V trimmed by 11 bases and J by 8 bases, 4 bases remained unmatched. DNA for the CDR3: TGTGCCGAGGGGGACAGGGATTCACCCCTCCACTTT. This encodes CAEGDRDSPLHF.

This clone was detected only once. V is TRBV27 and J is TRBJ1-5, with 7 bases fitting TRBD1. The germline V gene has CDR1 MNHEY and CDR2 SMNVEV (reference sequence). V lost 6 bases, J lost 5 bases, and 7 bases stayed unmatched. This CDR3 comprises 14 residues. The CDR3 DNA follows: TGTGCCAGCAGCTTGGGACAGTTCTATCAGCCCCAGCATTTT. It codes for CASSLGQFYQPQHF.

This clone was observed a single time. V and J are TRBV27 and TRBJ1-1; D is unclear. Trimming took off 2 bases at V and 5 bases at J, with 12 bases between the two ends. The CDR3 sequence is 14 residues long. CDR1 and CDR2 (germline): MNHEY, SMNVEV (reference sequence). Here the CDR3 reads CASSLRGFGTEAFF. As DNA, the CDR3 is TGTGCCAGCAGTTTACGAGGGTTTGGAACTGAAGCTTTCTTT.

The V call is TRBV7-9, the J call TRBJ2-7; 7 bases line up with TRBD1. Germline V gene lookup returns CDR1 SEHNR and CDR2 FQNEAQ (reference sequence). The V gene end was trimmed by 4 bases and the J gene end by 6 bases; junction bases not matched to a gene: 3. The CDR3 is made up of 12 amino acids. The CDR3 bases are TGTGCCAGCAGCTCGACAGGGATCGAGCAGTACTTC. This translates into CASSSTGIEQYF.

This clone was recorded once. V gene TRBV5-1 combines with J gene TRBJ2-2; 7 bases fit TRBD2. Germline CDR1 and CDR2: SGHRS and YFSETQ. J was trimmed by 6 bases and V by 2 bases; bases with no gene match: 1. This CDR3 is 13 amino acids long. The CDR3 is CASSFGGAGELFF. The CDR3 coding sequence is TGCGCCAGCAGCTTTGGGGGGGCCGGGGAGCTGTTTTTT.

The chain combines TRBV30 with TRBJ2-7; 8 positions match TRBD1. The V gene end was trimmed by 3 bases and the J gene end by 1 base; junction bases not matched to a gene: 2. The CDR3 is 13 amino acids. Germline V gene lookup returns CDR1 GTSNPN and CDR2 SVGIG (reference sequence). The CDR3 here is CAWRNRGSYEQYF. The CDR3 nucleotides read TGTGCCTGGAGGAACAGGGGGTCCTACGAGCAGTACTTC.

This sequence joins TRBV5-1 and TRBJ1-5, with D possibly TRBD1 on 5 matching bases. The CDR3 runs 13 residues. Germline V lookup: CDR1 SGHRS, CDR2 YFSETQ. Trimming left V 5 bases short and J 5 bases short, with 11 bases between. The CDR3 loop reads CASRDNNDQPQHF. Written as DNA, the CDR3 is TGCGCCAGCAGGGACAATAACGATCAGCCCCAGCATTTT.

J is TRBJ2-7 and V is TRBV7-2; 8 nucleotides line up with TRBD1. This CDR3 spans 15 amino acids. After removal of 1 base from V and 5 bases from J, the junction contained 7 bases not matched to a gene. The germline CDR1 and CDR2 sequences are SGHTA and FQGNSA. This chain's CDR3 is CASSLVLGQVDEQYF. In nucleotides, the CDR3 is TGTGCCAGCAGCTTAGTATTGGGACAGGTGGACGAGCAGTACTTC.

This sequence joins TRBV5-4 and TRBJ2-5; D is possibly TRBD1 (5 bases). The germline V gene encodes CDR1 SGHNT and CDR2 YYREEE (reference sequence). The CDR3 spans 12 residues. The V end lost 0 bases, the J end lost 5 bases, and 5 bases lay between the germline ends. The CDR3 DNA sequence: TGTGCCAGCAGCTTGGAGGGGGAGACCCAGTACTTC. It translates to CASSLEGETQYF.

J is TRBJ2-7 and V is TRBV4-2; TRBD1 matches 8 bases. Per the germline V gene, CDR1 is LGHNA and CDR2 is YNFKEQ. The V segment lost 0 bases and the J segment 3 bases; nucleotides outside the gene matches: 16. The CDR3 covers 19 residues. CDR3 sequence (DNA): TGTGCCAGCAGCCAAGATATGACCAGGCGTCAGGGGGCAAGCTACGAGCAGTACTTC. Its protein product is CASSQDMTRRQGASYEQYF.

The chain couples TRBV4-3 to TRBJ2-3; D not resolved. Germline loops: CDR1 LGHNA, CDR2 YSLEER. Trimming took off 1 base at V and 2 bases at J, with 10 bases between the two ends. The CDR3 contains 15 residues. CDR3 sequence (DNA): TGCGCCAGCAGCCAAGGCGGAAGTATCACAGATACGCAGTATTTT. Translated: CASSQGGSITDTQYF.

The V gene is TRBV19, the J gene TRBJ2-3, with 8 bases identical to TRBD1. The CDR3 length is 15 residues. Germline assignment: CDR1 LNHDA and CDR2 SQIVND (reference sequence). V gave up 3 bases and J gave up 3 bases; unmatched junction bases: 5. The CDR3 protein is CASSIDRGITDTQYF. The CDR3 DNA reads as TGTGCCAGTAGTATCGACAGGGGAATAACAGATACGCAGTATTTT.

CDR3 sequence: CASSQLEGENQPQHF. In nucleotides, the CDR3 is TGCGCCAGCAGCCAACTTGAGGGGGAGAATCAGCCCCAGCATTTT. The rearrangement joins TRBV4-1 to TRBJ1-5; possibly TRBD1 for D (6 bases). Germline-derived CDR1 and CDR2 are MGHRA and YSYEKL. V lost 2 bases, J lost 4 bases, and 12 bases lay in between. The CDR3 has 15 residues.

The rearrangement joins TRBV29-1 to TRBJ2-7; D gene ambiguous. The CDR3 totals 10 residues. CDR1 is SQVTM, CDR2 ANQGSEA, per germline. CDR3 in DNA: TGCACCGAGCGAGGTGGCGGGCAGTACGTC. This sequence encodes CTERGGGQYV.

The CDR3 region is CASSLDSGGSNYGYTF. The DNA for the CDR3 is TGTGCCAGCAGCTTAGACTCGGGGGGATCGAACTATGGCTACACCTTC. V is TRBV7-9 and J is TRBJ1-2; tentative D call: TRBD1 (5 bases). Germline lookup yields CDR1 SEHNR and CDR2 FQNEAQ (reference sequence). Trimming removed 1 base at V and 2 bases at J, with 14 bases between. The CDR3 consists of 16 residues.

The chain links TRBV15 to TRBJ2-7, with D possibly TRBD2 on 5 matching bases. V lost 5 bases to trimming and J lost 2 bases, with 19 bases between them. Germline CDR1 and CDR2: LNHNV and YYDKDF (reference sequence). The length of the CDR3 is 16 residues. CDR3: CATSLPALGSTYEQYF. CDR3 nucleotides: TGTGCCACCAGCTTACCTGCACTAGGCTCAACCTACGAGCAGTACTTC. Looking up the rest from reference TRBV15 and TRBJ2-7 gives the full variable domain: DAMVIQNPRYQVTQFGKPVTLSCSQTLNHNVMYWYQQKSSQAPKLLFHYYDKDFNNEADTPDNFQSRRPNTSFCFLDIRSPGLGDTAMYLCATSLPALGSTYEQYFGPGTRLTVT.

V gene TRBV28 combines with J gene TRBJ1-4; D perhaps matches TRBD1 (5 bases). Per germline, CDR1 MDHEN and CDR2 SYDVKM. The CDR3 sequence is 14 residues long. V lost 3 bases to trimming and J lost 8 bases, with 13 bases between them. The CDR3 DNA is TGTGCCAGCAGTTTGACGGGGGTTCGGGAAAAACTGTTTTTT. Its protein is CASSLTGVREKLFF.

CDR3 protein: CASSYGGAKEQYF. The CDR3 region has the DNA TGTGCCAGCAGTTACGGGGGGGCAAAGGAGCAGTACTTC. The chain uses TRBV6-6 and TRBJ2-7; tentatively, D is TRBD2 (7 bases). Germline lookup yields CDR1 MNHNY and CDR2 SVGAGI (reference sequence). Trimming took off 2 bases at V and 7 bases at J, with 12 bases between the two ends. The CDR3 spans 13 residues.

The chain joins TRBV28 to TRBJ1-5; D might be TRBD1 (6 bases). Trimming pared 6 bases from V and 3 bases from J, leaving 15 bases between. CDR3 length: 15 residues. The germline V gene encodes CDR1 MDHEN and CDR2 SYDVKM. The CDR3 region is CASRTTGTYNQPQHF. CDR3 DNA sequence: TGTGCCAGCAGAACTACCGGGACATACAATCAGCCCCAGCATTTT.

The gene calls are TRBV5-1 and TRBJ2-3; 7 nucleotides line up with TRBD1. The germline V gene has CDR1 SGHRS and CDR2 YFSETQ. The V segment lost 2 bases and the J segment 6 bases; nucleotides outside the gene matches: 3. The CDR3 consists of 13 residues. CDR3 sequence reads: CASSLNRGDTQYF. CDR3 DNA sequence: TGCGCCAGCAGCTTAAACAGGGGCGATACGCAGTATTTT.

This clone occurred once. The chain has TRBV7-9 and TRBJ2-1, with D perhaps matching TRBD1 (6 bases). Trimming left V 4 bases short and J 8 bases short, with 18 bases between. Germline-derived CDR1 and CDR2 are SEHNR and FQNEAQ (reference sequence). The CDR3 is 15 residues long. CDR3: CASSSLDRLTDEQFF. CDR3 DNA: TGTGCCAGCAGCTCCCTCGACAGGCTAACGGATGAGCAGTTCTTC. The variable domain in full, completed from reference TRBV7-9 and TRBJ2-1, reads DTGVSQNPRHKITKRGQNVTFRCDPISEHNRLYWYRQTLGQGPEFLTYFQNEAQLEKSRLLSDRFSAERPKGSFSTLEIQRTEQGDSAMYLCASSSLDRLTDEQFFGPGTRLTVL.

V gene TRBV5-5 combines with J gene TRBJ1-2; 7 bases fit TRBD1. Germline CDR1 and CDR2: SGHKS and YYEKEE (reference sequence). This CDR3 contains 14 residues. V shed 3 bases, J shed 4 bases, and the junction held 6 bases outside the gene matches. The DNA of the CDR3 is TGTGCCAGCAGCTCAGCCGGGACAGCCTATGGCTACACCTTC. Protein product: CASSSAGTAYGYTF.